This T cell receptor beta chain was recovered during a study of shared T cell receptors in the human thymus (dated by TCRdb to the early 2020s). Background for the entire study: The study investigated the way shared, self-reactive T-cell receptor alpha chains are produced in the human thymus.

A word on this clone: The clone's antigen remains unknown. No clone much larger than this one lies a single base away; base qualities are absent.

The method was the immunoSEQ multiplex PCR assay. As stored in TCRdb, this immuneACCESS dataset retains in-frame rearrangements with V and J assigned. A fraction of the clones does not appear; measured against another copy, unresolved V genes explain less than half of the discrepancy, and the remainder lacks a known reason. For this sample the table gives approximately 580,000 clones, of which 75% to 85% were detected only once. The ten largest clones add up to around 0.012% of the sample. Trimming accounts for 1 base at V and 3 bases at J, while the number of junction bases matched to no gene is 10. Reading the germline V gene gives CDR1 SGHAT and CDR2 FQNNGV. The CDR3 holds 17 amino acids from the cysteine to the phenylalanine. Just the 51-base CDR3 DNA is kept, in frame starting at base 1. These data are also associated with another study on human thymus T cells. Reported in the second study: In Finland, the donors were immunologically healthy infants who were having open corrective cardiac surgery for congenital heart defects. The thymus tissue came from surgical resects taken out during corrective cardiac surgery. V and J gene segment usage appeared biased in both thymic and peripheral blood repertoires. The related research found that thymic TCR repertoires overlapped highly between unrelated individuals. The study characterized TCR alpha and beta repertoires from under ten infant thymus samples and four related peripheral blood samples. The cohort included more than 5 male and two female infants, with donor ages spanning 7 to 244 days. Thymocytes were mechanically released from the tissue and were stored as pellets of about 10-30 million cells at -70 degrees C. Genomic DNA was extracted from frozen cell pellets with a QIAsymphony instrument. The immunoSEQ multiplex PCR assay was used to amplify the TCRB and TCRAD loci from a standardized amount of quality-controlled genomic DNA. The amplicons covered the V(D)J region and were long enough to include the CDR3 and to identify the V and J genes. The commercial immunoSEQ service was used to sequence amplicons on an Illumina platform. Primer bias and sequencing errors were corrected as previously described, and TCRAD and TCRB were defined on the basis of the IMGT database. Analysis of the repertoires was done with immunoSEQ Analyzer 3.0 and VDJTools and included basic statistics, V/J segment usage, diversity estimates, rarefaction and pairwise overlap. Chao1, ChaoE, Efron-Thisted, Shannon and inverse Simpson indices were used to estimate diversity, which was also estimated on datasets down-sampled to the smallest sample. For repertoire overlap, CDR3 nucleotide sequence, V gene and J gene had to match strictly, and clustering was done by Jaccard-based multidimensional scaling. Thymus samples yielded on average approximately 800,000 unique TCRB clonotypes, compared with about 80,000 from blood samples.

What was sequenced was thymocytes. This TCR was sampled from a boy younger than two with a congenital heart defect. Donor details come from another sample of the same person, matched by shared clones. The chain couples TRBV11-2 to TRBJ2-7; 9 bases in the middle match TRBD2. The sequence in DNA is TGTGCCAGCAGCTTAGTAGGGCGGGAGGGCCTGTACTACGAGCAGTACTTC. Its amino acids are CASSLVGREGLYYEQYF.